This T cell receptor (beta chain) was recovered during a study of T cell responses to AZD1222 COVID-19 vaccine. About the study: Pooled in the analysis were second doses at about 4 or about 12 weeks. General study results and limits: Donors, mostly white British, included more females; clonal diversity was possibly underestimated. Repertoires were collected only later (after the peak T cell response had occurred). Per reports, nearly half of all spike-specific TCRs target regions that are unmutated in variants.

Trimming cost V 2 bases and J 9 bases; bases outside gene matches: 4. Germline CDR1 and CDR2: MRHNA and SNTAGT. The CDR3 sequence is 15 residues long. This clone was picked up a small number of times. Its antigen is currently unknown. Profiled with immunoSEQ multiplex PCR; TCRdb holds only in-frame clones, not every one. The sample yields 120,000 or so clones, around 90% seen once. J is TRBJ2-1 and V is TRBV6-4; 13 nucleotides align to TRBD2. This TCR was recovered from an adult in good health. The sequencing used peripheral blood, collected on day 0 of AZD1222 vaccination. The DNA of the CDR3 is TGTGCCAGCAGTGACACTAGCGGGGGGGCGAGTGAGCAGTTCTTC. This gives the protein CASSDTSGGASEQFF.